The present T cell receptor beta chain was sequenced within a study of cytomegalovirus exposure and HLA in healthy donors. V was cut by 3 bases and J by 2 bases, with 8 bases left in between. The germline CDR1 and CDR2 sequences are MNHEY and SMNVEV (reference sequence). The CDR3 contains 15 residues. Primers included in the PCR were 60 Vbeta and 13 Jbeta primers. Method: immunoSEQ multiplex PCR; TCRdb's copy keeps in-frame clones and lacks some. This sample yields 150,000 to 200,000 clones, of which about 81% are seen a single time; roughly 0.8% belongs to the top ten. The receptor was derived from a woman between 18 and 29 years old in good health and CMV-seronegative. The sample comprised PBMCs. The chain carries TRBV27 and TRBJ2-6; the D is unclear. CDR3 amino acids: CASSLMSAGANVLTF. The CDR3 DNA sequence: TGTGCCAGCAGTTTGATGTCGGCTGGGGCCAACGTCCTGACTTTC.